The 4 T cell receptor beta chains listed next were all sequenced from one sample in a study of cytomegalovirus exposure and HLA in healthy donors (dated by TCRdb to about 2017). Library method: the immunoSEQ multiplex PCR assay. The multiplex PCR relied on a mix of 60 forward primers for TCR Vbeta segments and 13 reverse primers for TCR Jbeta segments. The table comes from immuneACCESS by way of TCRdb, which keeps in-frame sequences with V and J called. Part of the clones is missing from these tables; in studies checked, under half for an unresolved V gene and the rest for unknown reasons. The sample table holds under 110,000 clones, of which 65% to 85% were seen once. Clones ranked in the top ten supply about 10% of the sample. The sample was PBMCs. These receptor sequences come from a man aged 50-59 years in good health and CMV-seronegative.

There are many counts of this clone. The rearrangement uses TRBV10-1 and TRBJ1-1; no clear D. Trimming removed 5 bases from V and 6 bases from J, with 4 bases in between. The germline V gene has CDR1 WNHNN and CDR2 SYGVQD (reference sequence). The CDR3 runs 10 residues. CDR3 coding DNA: TGCGCCAGCAGTCCTGCTGAAGCTTTCTTT. This codes for CASSPAEAFF.

The chain carries TRBV5-8 and TRBJ1-4; 10 bases agree with TRBD1. V lost 4 bases, J lost 0 bases, and 3 bases stayed unmatched. CDR3 length: 16 residues. The V gene's germline CDR1 is SGHTS and CDR2 YDEGEE. CDR3 protein: CASSTGQGATNEKLFF. The CDR3 region has the DNA TGTGCCAGCAGCACCGGACAGGGGGCAACTAATGAAAAACTGTTTTTT.

The chain carries TRBV7-2 and TRBJ2-5; 7 bases are shared with TRBD2. Germline values: CDR1 SGHTA, CDR2 FQGNSA. The junction had 5 bases not matched to a gene; V was cut back by 7 bases and J by 3 bases. The CDR3 is 13 amino acids. Written as DNA, the CDR3 is TGTGCCAGCAATCGAGGGAGGGAAGAGACCCAGTACTTC. Encoded protein: CASNRGREETQYF.

The chain carries TRBV30 and TRBJ1-3; 9 positions match TRBD1. Germline CDR1 reads GTSNPN; CDR2 reads SVGIG (reference sequence). The ends lost 2 bases at V and 4 bases at J; junction bases unmatched: 9. CDR3 length: 16 amino acids. The CDR3 DNA reads as TGTGCCTGGAGTAAATATCCGGGACAGGGAGGAAACACCATATATTTT. Protein product: CAWSKYPGQGGNTIYF.